The 28 T cell receptor beta chains presented below share a single source sample, sequenced in a study of graft-versus-host responses after intestinal transplantation. Produced via immunoSEQ multiplex PCR; TCRdb's table is partial and in-frame only. The sample contains 130,000 or so clones, around nine tenths of which appear only once. For these receptors, no antigen is known. This material consisted of unstimulated CD4+ T cells sorted from spleen or lymph node cells, taken before intestinal transplant. These receptors came from a human donor who received an intestinal transplant.

V and J are TRBV10-3 and TRBJ1-1; D remains ambiguous. The CDR3 totals 15 residues. CDR1 is ENHRY, CDR2 SYGVKD, per germline. Trimming removed 0 bases at V and 5 bases at J, with 13 bases between. CDR3 in DNA: TGTGCCATCAGTGAGTCGACTCTGGGCCGAACTGAAGCTTTCTTT. Translation gives CAISESTLGRTEAFF.

The J gene is TRBJ2-2, the V gene TRBV7-3; no clear D gene. V was pared by 5 bases and J by 5 bases, with 9 bases between. This CDR3 has 13 amino acids. In germline, CDR1 is SGHTA, CDR2 FQGTGA. The CDR3 spells CASSGSPTGELFF. The CDR3 region has the DNA TGTGCCAGCAGCGGCTCCCCGACCGGGGAGCTGTTTTTT.

This clone was counted a single time. The V gene is TRBV6-5, the J gene TRBJ2-3; D unresolved. CDR3 size: 14 residues. Germline CDR1 MNHEY, CDR2 SVGAGI. V was pared by 5 bases and J by 2 bases, with 11 bases between. The CDR3: CASSILAVTDTQYF. The CDR3 DNA is TGTGCCAGCAGTATACTGGCAGTCACAGATACGCAGTATTTT.

The J gene is TRBJ2-7, the V gene TRBV7-9; tentative D call: TRBD1 (5 bases). V was cut by 2 bases and J by 2 bases, with 10 bases left in between. This CDR3 region has 14 residues. Germline V gives CDR1 SEHNR, CDR2 FQNEAQ (reference sequence). CDR3 DNA sequence: TGTGCCAGCAGCTTAACAGGCTACCCCTACGAGCAGTACTTC. Protein: CASSLTGYPYEQYF.

V is TRBV10-3 and J is TRBJ2-1; tentative D call: TRBD1 (6 bases). There are 16 residues in the CDR3. Germline CDR1 reads ENHRY; CDR2 reads SYGVKD. The ends were cut back, 5 bases at V and 1 base at J, with 15 bases in the middle. Here the CDR3 reads CAISPTGPRSYNEQFF. As DNA, the CDR3 is TGTGCCATCAGTCCTACAGGGCCTCGGTCCTACAATGAGCAGTTCTTC.

This clone was observed a few times. The chain uses TRBV6-1 and TRBJ1-2, with 9 bases matching TRBD1. The CDR3 has 15 amino acids. Germline values: CDR1 MNHNS, CDR2 SASEGT. Losses at the gene ends were 4 bases for V and 2 bases for J; bases not matched to a gene: 5. Here the CDR3 DNA reads TGTGCCAGCAGTGTAGCGGGGACAGGGAACTATGGCTACACCTTC. Translating it yields CASSVAGTGNYGYTF.

V gene TRBV7-8 combines with J gene TRBJ1-2; no reliable D call. CDR1 is SGHVS and CDR2 is FQNEAQ in the germline V gene. The length of the CDR3 is 15 residues. The V end was cut by 0 bases, the J end by 2 bases, with 10 bases between. CDR3: CASSLARGPNYGYTF. DNA for the CDR3: TGTGCCAGCAGCTTAGCGAGAGGTCCCAACTATGGCTACACCTTC. Drawing the rest from reference TRBV7-8 and TRBJ1-2, the complete variable domain is GAGVSQSPRYKVAKRGQDVALRCDPISGHVSLFWYQQALGQGPEFLTYFQNEAQLDKSGLPSDRFFAERPEGSVSTLKIQRTQQEDSAVYLCASSLARGPNYGYTFGSGTRLTVV.

V is TRBV7-3 and J is TRBJ2-7; D is unresolved. The germline V gene has CDR1 SGHTA and CDR2 FQGTGA. The V and J ends lost 3 bases and 0 bases respectively, with 6 bases between them. The CDR3 length is 13 residues. CDR3 sequence: CASSLTPSYEQYF. DNA for the CDR3: TGTGCCAGCAGCTTGACCCCCTCCTACGAGCAGTACTTC.

The rearrangement joins TRBV10-2 to TRBJ1-4; 9 bases match TRBD1. Germline trimming cut 6 bases from V and 8 bases from J; bases unmatched to any gene: 7. The CDR3 length is 14 residues. The germline V gene has CDR1 WSHSY and CDR2 SAAADI. CDR3 residues: CASREQGALEKLFF. The DNA for the CDR3 is TGCGCCAGCAGAGAACAGGGGGCATTGGAAAAACTGTTTTTT.

The chain uses TRBV5-6 and TRBJ1-5; a possible D gene is TRBD1 (5 bases). CDR1 SGHDT and CDR2 YYEEEE come from the germline V gene. The CDR3 runs to 13 residues. V was cut by 4 bases and J by 9 bases, with 14 bases left in between. The CDR3 is CASSLRPGGPQHF. As DNA, the CDR3 is TGTGCCAGCAGCCTCCGACCTGGGGGGCCCCAGCATTTT. Based on the CDR3 plus reference TRBV5-6 and TRBJ1-5, the full variable domain is DAGVTQSPTHLIKTRGQQVTLRCSPKSGHDTVSWYQQALGQGPQFIFQYYEEEERQRGNFPDRFSGHQFPNYSSELNVNALLLGDSALYLCASSLRPGGPQHFGDGTRLSIL.

The chain combines TRBV29-1 with TRBJ2-5; D not resolved. V dropped 4 bases and J dropped 5 bases, with 11 bases sitting between them. CDR1 is SQVTM, CDR2 ANQGSEA, per germline. This CDR3 is built from 12 residues. In DNA, the CDR3 is TGCAGCGTTGTGGAACCGGAGGAGACCCAGTACTTC. Amino acid sequence: CSVVEPEETQYF. Together with reference TRBV29-1 and TRBJ2-5, the CDR3 gives the full variable domain: SAVISQKPSRDICQRGTSLTIQCQVDSQVTMMFWYRQQPGQSLTLIATANQGSEATYESGFVIDKFPISRPNLTFSTLTVSNMSPEDSSIYLCSVVEPEETQYFGPGTRLLVL.

The chain links TRBV7-3 to TRBJ1-1; D call uncertain. The CDR3 runs 13 residues. Trimming removed 1 base at V and 5 bases at J, with 8 bases between. Germline lookup yields CDR1 SGHTA and CDR2 FQGTGA. CDR3 sequence: CASSLMFGTEAFF. The CDR3 DNA follows: TGTGCCAGCAGCTTAATGTTCGGGACTGAAGCTTTCTTT.

The chain uses TRBV6-6 and TRBJ2-1; 13 bases align to TRBD2. CDR3 length: 16 amino acids. Germline V lookup: CDR1 MNHNY, CDR2 SVGAGI (reference sequence). V lost 6 bases to trimming and J lost 10 bases; unmatched junction nucleotides: 12. The CDR3 region has the DNA TGTGCCAGCAGCTGGGTTTGGACTAGCGGGGGCCAAGAGCAGTTCTTC. This gives the protein CASSWVWTSGGQEQFF.

CDR3 residues: CASSPPSSSVQFF. DNA of the CDR3: TGTGCCAGCTCACCACCCAGTTCGTCCGTGCAGTTCTTC. The V and J genes are TRBV18 and TRBJ2-1, with D unclear. V dropped 0 bases and J dropped 12 bases, with 12 bases sitting between them. The CDR3 extends over 13 amino acids. Looked up from germline, CDR1 is KGHSH and CDR2 is LQKENI.

The rearrangement uses TRBV4-1 and TRBJ1-2, with TRBD1 as a possible D gene (6 bases). Germline lookup yields CDR1 MGHRA and CDR2 YSYEKL. Trimming took off 2 bases at V and 5 bases at J, with 15 bases between the two ends. The CDR3 totals 15 residues. CDR3 sequence: CASSQTTGLEYGYTF. The DNA for the CDR3 is TGCGCCAGCAGCCAAACCACAGGGCTGGAGTATGGCTACACCTTC.

This clone was observed a single time. The chain joins TRBV6-1 to TRBJ1-1; 7 bases fit TRBD1. This CDR3 region has 15 residues. CDR1 and CDR2 from the germline V gene are MNHNS and SASEGT. V gave up 6 bases and J gave up 4 bases; unmatched junction bases: 11. In DNA form, the CDR3 reads TGTGCCAGCAGCACGACAGGGCGATTGAGCACTGAAGCTTTCTTT. It is translated as CASSTTGRLSTEAFF.

The CDR3 here is CATSSDAYTQYF. CDR3 nucleotide sequence: TGTGCCACCAGTAGTGACGCGTATACGCAGTATTTT. The V call is TRBV15, the J call TRBJ2-3; D is ambiguous. V lost 6 bases, J lost 7 bases, and 11 bases lay in between. The length of the CDR3 is 12 residues. Germline V CDR1 and CDR2: LNHNV, YYDKDF (reference sequence).

This clone appeared once. The chain is built from TRBV5-4 and TRBJ1-4, with 9 bases lining up with TRBD1. There are 17 residues in the CDR3. Germline assignment: CDR1 SGHNT and CDR2 YYREEE (reference sequence). The J segment lost 0 bases and the V segment lost 4 bases, leaving 7 bases of the junction unmatched. In DNA form, the CDR3 reads TGTGCCAGCAGCGGGGGACAGGGACGTCCAACTAATGAAAAACTGTTTTTT. Encoded protein: CASSGGQGRPTNEKLFF.

V is TRBV5-1 and J is TRBJ2-3; 7 bases align to TRBD2. Trimming cost V 1 base and J 3 bases; bases outside gene matches: 2. In germline, CDR1 is SGHRS, CDR2 YFSETQ. The CDR3 totals 14 residues. CDR3 sequence: CASSLSSGTDTQYF. DNA for the CDR3: TGCGCCAGCAGCTTGAGTAGCGGGACAGATACGCAGTATTTT.

The chain links TRBV11-3 to TRBJ2-3, with TRBD2 matching 9 bases. CDR1 and CDR2 from the germline V gene are SGHNT and YENEEA. This CDR3 comprises 15 residues. V was pared by 5 bases and J by 1 base, with 4 bases of the junction left unmatched. The CDR3 nucleotides read TGTGCCAGCAGCGGATGGACTAGCGGCACAGATACGCAGTATTTT. It codes for CASSGWTSGTDTQYF. Together with reference TRBV11-3 and TRBJ2-3, the CDR3 gives the full variable domain: EAGVVQSPRYKIIEKKQPVAFWCNPISGHNTLYWYLQNLGQGPELLIRYENEEAVDDSQLPKDRFSAERLKGVDSTLKIQPAELGDSAVYLCASSGWTSGTDTQYFGPGTRLTVL.

The rearrangement uses TRBV29-1 and TRBJ1-2; the D is unclear. Germline-derived CDR1 and CDR2 are SQVTM and ANQGSEA. The CDR3 runs 12 residues. The germline V and J ends were trimmed by 3 bases and 4 bases, with 9 bases remaining between them. The CDR3 here is CSVEGGSYGYTF. DNA of the CDR3: TGCAGCGTTGAGGGCGGTTCCTATGGCTACACCTTC.

The chain couples TRBV12-5 to TRBJ2-7; no reliable D call. The CDR3 contains 12 residues. The germline CDR1 and CDR2 sequences are LGHNT and FRNRAP. Trimming cost V 6 bases and J 2 bases, with 8 bases left between them. The CDR3 spells CASGVHTYEQYF. The CDR3 DNA follows: TGTGCTAGTGGCGTCCACACCTACGAGCAGTACTTC.

The chain is built from TRBV2 and TRBJ2-1, with a weak D call TRBD1 (6 bases). This CDR3 is 17 amino acids long. Germline V gene lookup returns CDR1 SNHLY and CDR2 FYNNEI. V lost 6 bases to trimming and J lost 2 bases, with 20 bases between them. As DNA, the CDR3 is TGTGCCAGCAGACTAAGAGACAGGCCTCTGACCTACAATGAGCAGTTCTTC. It encodes CASRLRDRPLTYNEQFF.

This clone was found once. The rearrangement uses TRBV10-1 and TRBJ2-3, with D perhaps being TRBD1 or TRBD2 (6 bases each). In germline, CDR1 is WNHNN, CDR2 SYGVQD (reference sequence). This CDR3 has 18 residues. Trimming removed 0 bases from V and 1 base from J, with 17 bases in between. CDR3 bases: TGCGCCAGCAGTGAGTCGTCAGGTCGGGGGCTTCGCACAGATACGCAGTATTTT. It yields the protein CASSESSGRGLRTDTQYF.

The chain links TRBV25-1 to TRBJ2-3, with D hard to call. The CDR3 loop spans 12 amino acids. Germline loops: CDR1 MGHDK, CDR2 SYGVNS. V lost 7 bases and J 2 bases, leaving 7 bases between the germline ends. The CDR3 DNA reads as TGTGCCAGCACAACTTACACAGATACGCAGTATTTT. Its protein is CASTTYTDTQYF. Full variable domain (remainder filled in from reference TRBV25-1 and TRBJ2-3): EADIYQTPRYLVIGTGKKITLECSQTMGHDKMYWYQQDPGMELHLIHYSYGVNSTEKGDLSSESTVSRIRTEHFPLTLESARPSHTSQYLCASTTYTDTQYFGPGTRLTVL.

The chain combines TRBV5-8 with TRBJ1-1; the D is unclear. Germline V gene lookup returns CDR1 SGHTS and CDR2 YDEGEE. The CDR3 runs 14 residues. V lost 5 bases, J lost 4 bases, and 15 bases lay in between. The CDR3 sequence is CASRRYWAPTEAFF. The CDR3 DNA sequence: TGTGCCAGCAGGCGATACTGGGCCCCCACTGAAGCTTTCTTT.

The chain carries TRBV5-1 and TRBJ1-1; a weak D match, TRBD1 (5 bases). Between the trimmed V and J ends, which lost 1 base and 1 base, there was a span of 11 bases. Germline CDR1 SGHRS, CDR2 YFSETQ. This CDR3 is built from 15 residues. In DNA, the CDR3 is TGCGCCAGCAGCTTGTGGGGGGTGGGGAACACTGAAGCTTTCTTT. Its protein product is CASSLWGVGNTEAFF. Looking up the rest from reference TRBV5-1 and TRBJ1-1 gives the full variable domain: KAGVTQTPRYLIKTRGQQVTLSCSPISGHRSVSWYQQTPGQGLQFLFEYFSETQRNKGNFPGRFSGRQFSNSRSEMNVSTLELGDSALYLCASSLWGVGNTEAFFGQGTRLTVV.

Regarding this clone: Other DNA sequences in this specimen translate into the identical CDR3. The chain joins TRBV5-4 to TRBJ2-7, with 11 positions matching TRBD2. Germline V gene data show CDR1 as SGHNT and CDR2 as YYREEE (reference sequence). The CDR3 sequence is 14 residues long. Unmatched junction bases numbered 7, after V lost 4 bases and J lost 7 bases. CDR3 amino acids: CASSLGTSGYEQYF. As DNA, the CDR3 is TGTGCCAGCAGCCTAGGGACTAGCGGCTATGAGCAGTACTTC.